This T cell receptor (beta chain) was retrieved from a study of post-analysis software for immune sequencing data. Study in general: Courses of disease covered relapsing-remitting, secondary progressive and progressive-relapsing multiple sclerosis.

Presence of unique molecular identifiers characterized the TCR beta cDNA libraries. About 500,000 cDNA molecules were obtained per 1 to 10 million input T cells. Using its own MiXCR run on the PCR reads, TCRdb lists one record per CDR3 protein. The sample holds 750,000 to 900,000 distinct CDR3 sequences; 46% are singletons and the top ten take over 4.5%. From germline, CDR1 is SGHTA and CDR2 FQGNSA. The CDR3 is 14 amino acids. V was shortened by 5 bases and J by 1 base, with 10 bases between the two germline ends. Regarding the study as a whole: The study found significantly lower normalized Chao1 diversity in multiple sclerosis patients than in controls. A handful of TRBV segments (TRBV5-6, TRBV5-1 and TRBV20-1 among them) occurred more frequently in patients than in controls.

The table lists this clonotype with many counts. Antigen specificity is unknown. The rearrangement uses TRBV7-2 and TRBJ2-3; no reliable D call. The sequence derives from a girl under 18 with multiple sclerosis. Sequences were obtained from blood. The CDR3 here is CASSPQVGTDTQYF. CDR3 nucleotides: TGTGCCAGCAGCCCCCAAGTGGGCACAGATACGCAGTATTTT.